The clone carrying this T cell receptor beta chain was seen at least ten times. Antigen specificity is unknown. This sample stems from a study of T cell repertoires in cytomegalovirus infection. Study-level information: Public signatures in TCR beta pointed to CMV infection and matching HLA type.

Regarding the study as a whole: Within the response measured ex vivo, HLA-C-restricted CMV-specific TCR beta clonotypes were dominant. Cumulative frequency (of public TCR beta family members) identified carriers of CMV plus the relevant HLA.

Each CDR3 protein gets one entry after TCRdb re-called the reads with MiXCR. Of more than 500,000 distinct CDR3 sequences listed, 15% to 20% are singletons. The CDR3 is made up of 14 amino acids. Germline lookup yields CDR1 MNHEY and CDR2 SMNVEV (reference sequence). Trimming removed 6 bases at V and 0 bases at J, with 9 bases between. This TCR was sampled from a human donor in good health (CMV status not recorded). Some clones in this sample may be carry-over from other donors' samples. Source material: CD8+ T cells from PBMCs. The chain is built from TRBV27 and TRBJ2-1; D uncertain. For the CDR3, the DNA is TGTGCCAGCAGCGAAATACTCTCCTACAATGAGCAGTTCTTC. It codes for CASSEILSYNEQFF.